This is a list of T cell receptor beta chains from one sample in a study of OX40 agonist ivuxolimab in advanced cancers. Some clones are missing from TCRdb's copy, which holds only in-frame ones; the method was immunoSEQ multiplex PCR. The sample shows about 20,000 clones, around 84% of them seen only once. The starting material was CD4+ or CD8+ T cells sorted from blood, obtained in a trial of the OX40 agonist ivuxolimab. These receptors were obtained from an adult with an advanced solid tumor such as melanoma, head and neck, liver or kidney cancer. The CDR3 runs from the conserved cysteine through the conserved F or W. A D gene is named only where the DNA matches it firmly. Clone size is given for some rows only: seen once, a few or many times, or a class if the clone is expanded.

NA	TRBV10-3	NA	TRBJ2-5	CALSEGTGPWAQYF	TGTGCCCTCAGTGAGGGGACCGGACCTTGGGCCCAGTACTTC
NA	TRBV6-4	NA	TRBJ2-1	CASSEASNNEQFF	TGTGCCAGCAGTGAGGCCAGCAACAATGAGCAGTTCTTC
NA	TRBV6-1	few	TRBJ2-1	CASRERESYNEQFF	TGTGCCAGCAGGGAAAGGGAGTCCTACAATGAGCAGTTCTTC
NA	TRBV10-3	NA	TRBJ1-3	CAIRPGLGNTIYF	TGTGCCATCAGGCCCGGTTTGGGAAACACCATATATTTT
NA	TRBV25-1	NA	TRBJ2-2	CASGDMGAGELFF	TGTGCCAGCGGAGATATGGGCGCCGGGGAGCTGTTTTTT
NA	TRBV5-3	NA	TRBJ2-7	CASSQQEGGYEQYF	TGTGCCAGCAGCCAGCAAGAGGGAGGCTACGAGCAGTACTTC
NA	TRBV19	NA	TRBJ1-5	CATTRVVSNQPQHF	TGTGCCACCACCAGGGTGGTTAGCAATCAGCCCCAGCATTTT
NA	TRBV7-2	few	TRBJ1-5	CASSSEGYSNQPQHF	TGTGCCAGCAGCTCCGAGGGTTATAGCAATCAGCCCCAGCATTTT
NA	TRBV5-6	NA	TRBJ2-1	CASSLVPLEQFF	TGTGCCAGCAGCTTGGTCCCTTTGGAGCAGTTCTTC
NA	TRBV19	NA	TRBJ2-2	CASSIQPRPNTGELFF	TGTGCCAGTAGTATTCAACCCAGGCCGAACACCGGGGAGCTGTTTTTT
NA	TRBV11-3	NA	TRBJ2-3	CASSQRGGADTQYF	TGTGCCAGCAGCCAGAGGGGTGGGGCAGATACGCAGTATTTT
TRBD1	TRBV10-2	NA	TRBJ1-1	CASNRGGTGGTEAFF	TGCGCCAGCAATCGAGGAGGGACAGGGGGCACTGAAGCTTTCTTT
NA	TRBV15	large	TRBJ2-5	CATSRVGGETQYF	TGTGCCACCAGCAGAGTGGGAGGAGAGACCCAGTACTTC
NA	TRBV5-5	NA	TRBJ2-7	CASSYQGVYEQYF	TGTGCCAGCAGCTATCAAGGGGTTTACGAGCAGTACTTC
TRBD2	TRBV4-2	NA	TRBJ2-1	CASSLQTGLAGGPYEQFF	TGTGCCAGCAGCCTTCAGACGGGACTAGCGGGAGGGCCGTATGAGCAGTTCTTC
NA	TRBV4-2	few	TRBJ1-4	CASSLRGGGEKLFF	TGTGCCAGCAGCCTCAGGGGCGGGGGAGAAAAACTGTTTTTT
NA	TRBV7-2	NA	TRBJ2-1	CASSHPGTPNEQFF	TGTGCCAGCAGCCATCCAGGGACCCCCAATGAGCAGTTCTTC
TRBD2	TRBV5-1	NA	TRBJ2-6	CASSPGGAGANVLTF	TGCGCCAGCAGCCCGGGAGGAGCTGGGGCCAACGTCCTGACTTTC
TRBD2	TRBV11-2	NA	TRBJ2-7	CASSPRLAGGDYEQYF	TGTGCCAGCAGCCCTAGACTAGCGGGAGGGGACTACGAGCAGTACTTC
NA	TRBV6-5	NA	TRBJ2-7	CASSYLNYEQYF	TGTGCCAGCAGTTACTTAAACTACGAGCAGTACTTC
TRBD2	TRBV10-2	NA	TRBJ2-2	CATSGKGTSGIGELFF	TGCGCCACCAGTGGGAAAGGGACTAGCGGGATCGGGGAGCTGTTTTTT
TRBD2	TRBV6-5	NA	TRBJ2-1	CASSSLAGRYNEQFF	TGTGCCAGCAGTTCTCTAGCGGGAAGGTACAATGAGCAGTTCTTC
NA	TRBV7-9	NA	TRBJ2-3	CASSLGQSSTDTQYF	TGTGCCAGCAGCTTAGGACAGTCTAGCACAGATACGCAGTATTTT
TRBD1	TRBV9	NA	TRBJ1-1	CASSVEGEGTGGKAFF	TGTGCCAGCAGCGTAGAGGGGGAAGGGACAGGTGGGAAAGCTTTCTTT
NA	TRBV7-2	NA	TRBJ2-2	CASSLKAFGRKNTGELFF	TGTGCCAGCAGCTTAAAAGCTTTCGGAAGAAAGAACACCGGGGAGCTGTTTTTT
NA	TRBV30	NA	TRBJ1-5	CAWDSDISNQPQHF	TGTGCCTGGGACTCGGACATTAGCAATCAGCCCCAGCATTTT
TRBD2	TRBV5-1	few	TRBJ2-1	CASSLGLAGANNEQFF	TGCGCCAGCAGCTTGGGACTAGCGGGGGCCAACAATGAGCAGTTCTTC
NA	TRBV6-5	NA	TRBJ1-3	CASSTGLISGNTIYF	TGTGCCAGCAGTACGGGACTGATCTCTGGAAACACCATATATTTT
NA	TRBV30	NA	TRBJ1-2	CARMSIYGYTF	TGTGCTCGAATGTCCATTTATGGCTACACCTTC
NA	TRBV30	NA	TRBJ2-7	CAWTRGGASYEQYF	TGTGCCTGGACGAGGGGGGGGGCTTCCTACGAGCAGTACTTC
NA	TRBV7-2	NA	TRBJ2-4	CASSLITLAKNIQYF	TGTGCCAGCAGCTTGATAACTCTAGCCAAAAACATTCAGTACTTC
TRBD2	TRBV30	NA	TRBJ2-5	CAWRLAVGETQYF	TGTGCCTGGCGACTAGCGGTAGGGGAGACCCAGTACTTC
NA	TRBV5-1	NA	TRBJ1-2	CASSLVDNYGYTF	TGCGCCAGCAGCTTGGTCGACAACTATGGATACACCTTC
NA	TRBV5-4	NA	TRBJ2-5	CASRLEGTQYF	TGTGCCAGCCGCTTAGAGGGGACCCAGTACTTC
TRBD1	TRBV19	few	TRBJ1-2	CASKEGRGQRAGGYTF	TGTGCCTCTAAGGAGGGCAGGGGGCAGCGGGCTGGTGGCTACACCTTC
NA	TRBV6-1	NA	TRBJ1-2	CASRTFYGYTF	TGTGCCAGCAGGACATTCTATGGCTACACCTTC
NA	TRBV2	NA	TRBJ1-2	CASSELKGLRYTF	TGTGCCAGCAGTGAATTGAAGGGGTTGCGCTACACCTTC
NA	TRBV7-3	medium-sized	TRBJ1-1	CASGSYGPFGDTEAFF	TGTGCCAGCGGATCTTACGGGCCTTTCGGAGACACTGAAGCTTTCTTT
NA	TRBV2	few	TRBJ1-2	CASSEWGSGYTF	TGTGCCAGCAGTGAATGGGGGAGTGGCTACACCTTC
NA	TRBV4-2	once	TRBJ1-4	CASSANMDEKLFF	TGTGCCAGCAGCGCTAACATGGATGAAAAACTGTTTTTT